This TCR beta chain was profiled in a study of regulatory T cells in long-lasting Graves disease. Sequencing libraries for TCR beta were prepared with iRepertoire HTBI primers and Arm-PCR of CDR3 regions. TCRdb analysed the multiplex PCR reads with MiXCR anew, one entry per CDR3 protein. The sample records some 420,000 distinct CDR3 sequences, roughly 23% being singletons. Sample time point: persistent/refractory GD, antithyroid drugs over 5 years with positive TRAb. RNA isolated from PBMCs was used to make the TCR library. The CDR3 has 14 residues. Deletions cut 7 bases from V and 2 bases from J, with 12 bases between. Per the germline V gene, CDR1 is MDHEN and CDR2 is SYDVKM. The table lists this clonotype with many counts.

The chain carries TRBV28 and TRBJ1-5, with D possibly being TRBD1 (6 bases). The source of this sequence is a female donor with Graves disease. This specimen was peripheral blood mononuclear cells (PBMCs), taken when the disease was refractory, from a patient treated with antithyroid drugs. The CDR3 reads CASTRDTRNQPQHF. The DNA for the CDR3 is TGTGCCAGCACCCGGGACACGCGCAATCAGCCCCAGCATTTT.